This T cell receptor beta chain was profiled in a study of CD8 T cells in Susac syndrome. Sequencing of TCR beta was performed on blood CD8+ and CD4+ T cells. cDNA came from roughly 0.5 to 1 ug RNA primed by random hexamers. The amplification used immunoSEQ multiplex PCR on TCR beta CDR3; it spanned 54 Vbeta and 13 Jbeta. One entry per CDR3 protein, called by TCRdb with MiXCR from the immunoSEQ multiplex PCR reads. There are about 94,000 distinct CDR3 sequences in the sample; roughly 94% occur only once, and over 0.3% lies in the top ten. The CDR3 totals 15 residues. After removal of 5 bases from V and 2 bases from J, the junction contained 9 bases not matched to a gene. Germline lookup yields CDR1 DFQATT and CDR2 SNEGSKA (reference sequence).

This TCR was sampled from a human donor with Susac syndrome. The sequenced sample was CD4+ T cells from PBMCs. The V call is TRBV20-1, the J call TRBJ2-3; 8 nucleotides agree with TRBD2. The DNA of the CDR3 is TGCAGTGCTGCCCGACTAGCGCACGACACAGATACGCAGTATTTT. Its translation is CSAARLAHDTDTQYF.